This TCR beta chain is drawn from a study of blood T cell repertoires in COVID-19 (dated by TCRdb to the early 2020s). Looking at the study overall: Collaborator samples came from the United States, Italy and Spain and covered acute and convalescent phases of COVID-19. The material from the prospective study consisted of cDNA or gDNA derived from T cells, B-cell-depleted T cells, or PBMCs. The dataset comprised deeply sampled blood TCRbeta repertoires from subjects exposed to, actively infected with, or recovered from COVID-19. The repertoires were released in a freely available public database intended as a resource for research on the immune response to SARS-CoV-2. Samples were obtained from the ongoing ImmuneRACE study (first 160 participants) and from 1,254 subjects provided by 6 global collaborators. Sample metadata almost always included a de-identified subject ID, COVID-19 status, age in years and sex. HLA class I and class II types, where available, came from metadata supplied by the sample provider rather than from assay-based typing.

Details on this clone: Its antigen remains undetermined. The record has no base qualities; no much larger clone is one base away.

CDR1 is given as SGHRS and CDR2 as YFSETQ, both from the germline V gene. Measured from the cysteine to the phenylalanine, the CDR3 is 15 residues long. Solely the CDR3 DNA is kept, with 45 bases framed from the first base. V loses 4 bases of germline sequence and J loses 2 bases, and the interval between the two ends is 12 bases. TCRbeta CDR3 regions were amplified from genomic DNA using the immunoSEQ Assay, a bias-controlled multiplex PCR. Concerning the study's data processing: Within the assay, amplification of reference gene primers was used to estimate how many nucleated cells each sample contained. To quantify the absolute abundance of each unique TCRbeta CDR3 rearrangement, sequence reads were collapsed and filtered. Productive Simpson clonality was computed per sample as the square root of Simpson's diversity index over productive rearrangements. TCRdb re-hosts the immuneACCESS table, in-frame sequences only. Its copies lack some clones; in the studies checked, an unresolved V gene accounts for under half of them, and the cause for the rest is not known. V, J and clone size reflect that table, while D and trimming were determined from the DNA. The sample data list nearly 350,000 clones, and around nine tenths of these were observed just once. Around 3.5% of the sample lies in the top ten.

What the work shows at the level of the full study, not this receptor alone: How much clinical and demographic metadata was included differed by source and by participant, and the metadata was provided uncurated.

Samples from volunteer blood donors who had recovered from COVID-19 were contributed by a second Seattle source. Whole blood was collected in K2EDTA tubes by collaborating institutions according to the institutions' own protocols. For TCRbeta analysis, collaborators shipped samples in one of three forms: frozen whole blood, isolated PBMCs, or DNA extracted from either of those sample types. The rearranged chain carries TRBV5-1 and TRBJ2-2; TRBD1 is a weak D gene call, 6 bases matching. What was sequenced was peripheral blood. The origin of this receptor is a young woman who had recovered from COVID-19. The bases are TGCGCCAGCAGCATCGGGACACACAACACCGGGGAGCTGTTTTTT. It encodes CASSIGTHNTGELFF. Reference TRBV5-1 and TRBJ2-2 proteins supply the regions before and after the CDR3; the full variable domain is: KAGVTQTPRYLIKTRGQQVTLSCSPISGHRSVSWYQQTPGQGLQFLFEYFSETQRNKGNFPGRFSGRQFSNSRSEMNVSTLELGDSALYLCASSIGTHNTGELFFGEGSRLTVL.